The 17 T cell receptor beta chains below all came from one sample that was sequenced in a study of technical replicates of blood from a few donors. Here immunoSEQ multiplex PCR was the method, and the copy in TCRdb shows in-frame clones only, minus some. Counted here are approximately 73,000 clones, just over 90% occurring once; the ten biggest clones make up about 0.26%. The sequencing input was T cells isolated from PBMCs. Receptors originate from a human donor in good health.

The CDR3 protein is CASREPGQGSYEQYF. The CDR3, as DNA: TGTGCCAGCAGGGAACCGGGACAGGGCTCCTACGAGCAGTACTTC. The chain uses TRBV6-1 and TRBJ2-7, with 9 bases fitting TRBD1. Trimming cost V 6 bases and J 0 bases; bases outside gene matches: 6. CDR3 size: 15 residues. Germline CDR1 and CDR2: MNHNS and SASEGT.

This chain connects TRBV7-9 to TRBJ2-7; 7 bases agree with TRBD2. Germline loops: CDR1 SEHNR, CDR2 FQNEAQ (reference sequence). With 4 bases clipped from V and 3 bases from J, the junction kept 6 bases outside the gene matches. The CDR3 extends over 14 amino acids. The CDR3 DNA is TGTGCCAGCAGCTCAAGCGGGAACTACTACGAGCAGTACTTC. Translating it yields CASSSSGNYYEQYF.

This chain links TRBV19 with TRBJ2-7; TRBD2 matches 9 bases. CDR1 and CDR2 (germline): LNHDA, SQIVND (reference sequence). After removal of 5 bases from V and 7 bases from J, the junction contained 6 bases not matched to a gene. CDR3 length: 13 residues. CDR3 protein: CASSPGTSYEQYF. The DNA of the CDR3 is TGTGCCAGTAGTCCAGGGACTAGCTATGAGCAGTACTTC.

The chain employs TRBV5-6 and TRBJ1-4; 7 bases map to TRBD1. CDR3 size: 16 residues. V was pared by 4 bases and J by 4 bases, with 10 bases of the junction left unmatched. Germline lookup yields CDR1 SGHDT and CDR2 YYEEEE. DNA for the CDR3: TGTGCCAGCAGCGCCCTACCGGGACAGTTTAATGAAAAACTGTTTTTT. It encodes CASSALPGQFNEKLFF.

The gene calls are TRBV11-2 and TRBJ2-7; 7 bases are a match to TRBD1. The CDR3 length is 14 residues. The V gene end was trimmed by 3 bases and the J gene end by 2 bases; junction bases not matched to a gene: 4. The germline CDR1 and CDR2 sequences are SGHAT and FQNNGV. The CDR3 DNA is TGTGCCAGCAGCTTCCCCGGGACAGCCTACGAGCAGTACTTC. This gives the protein CASSFPGTAYEQYF.

The genes are TRBV27 and TRBJ1-1, with 10 positions matching TRBD1. J gave up 1 base and V 5 bases, and 13 bases lay outside the gene matches. The germline gives CDR1 MNHEY, CDR2 SMNVEV (reference sequence). The CDR3 spans 18 residues. CDR3 sequence: CASSPGTGVPPRNTEAFF. For the CDR3, the DNA is TGTGCCAGCAGTCCTGGGACAGGGGTCCCCCCGCGGAACACTGAAGCTTTCTTT.

The chain joins TRBV2 to TRBJ2-7; 7 positions match TRBD2. The V segment lost 7 bases and the J segment 3 bases; nucleotides outside the gene matches: 18. The CDR3 extends over 17 amino acids. Germline assignment: CDR1 SNHLY and CDR2 FYNNEI. The DNA for the CDR3 is TGTGCCAGCAACGAGGAGATTTCAGCGGGGTGGATCTACGAGCAGTACTTC. Amino acids: CASNEEISAGWIYEQYF.

The chain carries TRBV29-1 and TRBJ2-1; TRBD2 is a possible D gene (6 bases). CDR1 is SQVTM, CDR2 ANQGSEA, per germline. V was clipped by 3 bases and J by 5 bases, with 14 bases between them. This CDR3 has 14 residues. The CDR3 loop is CSVDLREKNNEQFF. The CDR3 bases are TGCAGCGTTGACCTTCGGGAGAAGAACAATGAGCAGTTCTTC.

The chain recombines TRBV6-5 with TRBJ2-7; D is unresolved. The CDR3 consists of 13 residues. The V end was cut by 2 bases, the J end by 1 base, with 6 bases between. From germline, CDR1 is MNHEY and CDR2 SVGAGI. The CDR3: CASSYQVSYEQYF. In nucleotides, the CDR3 is TGTGCCAGCAGTTACCAGGTATCCTACGAGCAGTACTTC.

Only one count was recorded for this clone. This chain links TRBV30 with TRBJ1-4; no definite D call. The length of the CDR3 is 13 residues. Trimming took 1 base from V and 5 from J, leaving 8 bases between them. In germline, CDR1 is GTSNPN, CDR2 SVGIG (reference sequence). The CDR3 DNA reads TGTGCCTGGAGTGGTGCGGTAAATGAAAAACTGTTTTTT. Protein product: CAWSGAVNEKLFF.

For the CDR3, the DNA is TGTGCCAGCAGCTCGCGTCTAGCGGGGGGCACAGATACGCAGTATTTT. Its protein product is CASSSRLAGGTDTQYF. The chain carries TRBV7-2 and TRBJ2-3; 10 bases line up with TRBD2. Germline lookup yields CDR1 SGHTA and CDR2 FQGNSA. The CDR3 contains 16 residues. V was clipped by 4 bases and J by 1 base; unmatched bases: 5.

V gene TRBV18 combines with J gene TRBJ1-5; D is unresolved. This CDR3 is 13 amino acids long. Germline loops: CDR1 KGHSH, CDR2 LQKENI. Trimming removed 3 bases from V and 4 bases from J, with 7 bases in between. The CDR3: CASSPGENQPQHF. CDR3 in DNA: TGTGCCAGCTCACCCGGGGAGAATCAGCCCCAGCATTTT.

The chain is built from TRBV21-1 and TRBJ2-3; the table's D gene call, TRBD1, was not cross checked with the DNA. TRBV21-1 is noted as a pseudogene. This CDR3 is built from 14 residues. The CDR3 DNA reads as TGTGCCAGTCTGGGACAGGGGAGGGCAGATACGCAGTATTTT. This encodes CASLGQGRADTQYF.

J is TRBJ2-7 and V is TRBV5-1; 9 bases match TRBD1. V shed 2 bases, J shed 1 base, and the junction held 4 bases outside the gene matches. CDR3 length: 15 residues. Germline-derived CDR1 and CDR2 are SGHRS and YFSETQ. The CDR3 DNA sequence: TGCGCCAGCAGCTTCTTGGGACAGGGTTCCTACGAGCAGTACTTC. Translation gives CASSFLGQGSYEQYF.

This chain joins TRBV29-1 and TRBJ2-1; the D gene is possibly TRBD1 (6 bases). The CDR3 totals 14 residues. V lost 1 base and J 4 bases, leaving 11 bases between the germline ends. CDR1 and CDR2 (germline): SQVTM, ANQGSEA. CDR3 in amino acids: CSVEGGPGYNEQFF. The CDR3 bases are TGCAGCGTTGAAGGGGGGCCCGGATACAATGAGCAGTTCTTC.

V usage is TRBV19 and J usage is TRBJ1-6; a weak D match, TRBD1 (5 bases). The CDR3 spans 15 residues. The germline gives CDR1 LNHDA, CDR2 SQIVND (reference sequence). Deletions cut 3 bases from V and 7 bases from J, with 13 bases between. The CDR3 coding sequence is TGTGCCAGTAGTATTCAAGGGGAGGGCAATTCACCCCTCCACTTT. Translation gives CASSIQGEGNSPLHF.

The V and J genes are TRBV5-1 and TRBJ2-2; the match to TRBD2 covers 8 bases. Germline V gene sequence: CDR1 SGHRS, CDR2 YFSETQ. V lost 4 bases and J lost 4; bases outside the gene matches: 18. There are 19 residues in the CDR3. The CDR3 sequence is CASSLLDSAGASSTGELFF. CDR3 in DNA: TGCGCCAGCAGCCTACTTGATTCAGCGGGAGCCTCTAGCACCGGGGAGCTGTTTTTT.